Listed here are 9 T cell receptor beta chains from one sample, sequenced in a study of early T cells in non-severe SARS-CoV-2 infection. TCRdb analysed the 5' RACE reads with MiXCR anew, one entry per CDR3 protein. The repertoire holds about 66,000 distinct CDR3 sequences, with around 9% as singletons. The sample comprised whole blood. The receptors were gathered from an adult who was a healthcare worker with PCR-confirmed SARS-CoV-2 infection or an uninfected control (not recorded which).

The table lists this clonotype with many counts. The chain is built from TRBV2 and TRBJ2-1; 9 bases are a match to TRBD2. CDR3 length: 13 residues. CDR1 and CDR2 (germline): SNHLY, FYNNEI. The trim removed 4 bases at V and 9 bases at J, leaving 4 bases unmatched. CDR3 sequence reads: CASSVRTSAEQFF. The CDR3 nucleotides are TGTGCCAGCAGTGTGAGGACTAGCGCTGAGCAGTTCTTC. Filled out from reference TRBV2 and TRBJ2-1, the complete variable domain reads EPEVTQTPSHQVTQMGQEVILRCVPISNHLYFYWYRQILGQKVEFLVSFYNNEISEKSEIFDDQFSVERPDGSNFTLKIRSTKLEDSAMYFCASSVRTSAEQFFGPGTRLTVL.

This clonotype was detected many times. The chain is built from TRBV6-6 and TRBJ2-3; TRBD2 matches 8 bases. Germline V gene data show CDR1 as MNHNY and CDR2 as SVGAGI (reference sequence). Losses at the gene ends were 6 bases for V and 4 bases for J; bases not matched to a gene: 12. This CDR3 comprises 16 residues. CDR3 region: CASSTQGAGGPDTQYF. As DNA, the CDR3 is TGTGCCAGCAGCACCCAAGGGGCGGGAGGTCCAGATACGCAGTATTTT.

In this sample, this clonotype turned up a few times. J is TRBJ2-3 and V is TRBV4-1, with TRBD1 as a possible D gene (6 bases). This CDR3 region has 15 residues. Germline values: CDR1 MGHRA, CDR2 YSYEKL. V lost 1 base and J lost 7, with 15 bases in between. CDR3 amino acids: CASSQGGGSSHTQYF. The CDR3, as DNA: TGCGCCAGCAGCCAAGGAGGGGGATCAAGCCATACGCAGTATTTT.

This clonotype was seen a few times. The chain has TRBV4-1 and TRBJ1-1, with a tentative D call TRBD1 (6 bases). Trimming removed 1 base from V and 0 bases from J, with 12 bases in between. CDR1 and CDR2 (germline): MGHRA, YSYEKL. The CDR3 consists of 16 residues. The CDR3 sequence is CASSQALAGVNTEAFF. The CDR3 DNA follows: TGCGCCAGCAGCCAAGCTCTTGCAGGGGTGAACACTGAAGCTTTCTTT.

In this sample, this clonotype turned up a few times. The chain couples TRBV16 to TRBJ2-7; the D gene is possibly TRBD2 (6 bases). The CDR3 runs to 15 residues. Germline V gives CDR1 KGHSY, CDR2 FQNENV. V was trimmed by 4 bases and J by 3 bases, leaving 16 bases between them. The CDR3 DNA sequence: TGTGCCAGCAGCCGCCCGGGGTCGGGGGACTACGAGCAGTACTTC. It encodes CASSRPGSGDYEQYF. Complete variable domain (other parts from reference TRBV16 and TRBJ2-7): GEEVAQTPKHLVRGEGQKAKLYCAPIKGHSYVFWYQQVLKNEFKFLISFQNENVFDETGMPKERFSAKCLPNSPCSLEIQATKLEDSAVYFCASSRPGSGDYEQYFGPGTRLTVT.

CDR3 loop: CASSAGQGNTEAFF. The CDR3 DNA reads as TGTGCCAGCAGTGCGGGACAGGGAAACACTGAAGCTTTCTTT. The rearrangement links TRBV6-5 to TRBJ1-1; 9 bases map to TRBD1. The CDR3 length is 14 residues. Germline V gene lookup returns CDR1 MNHEY and CDR2 SVGAGI. After removal of 5 bases from V and 2 bases from J, the junction contained 3 bases not matched to a gene.

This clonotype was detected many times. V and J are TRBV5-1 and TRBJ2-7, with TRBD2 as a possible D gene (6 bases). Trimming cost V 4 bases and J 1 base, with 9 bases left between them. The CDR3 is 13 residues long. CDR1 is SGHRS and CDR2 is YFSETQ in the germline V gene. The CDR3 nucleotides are TGCGCCAGCAGCGTGGAGGGTTCCTACGAGCAGTACTTC. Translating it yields CASSVEGSYEQYF.

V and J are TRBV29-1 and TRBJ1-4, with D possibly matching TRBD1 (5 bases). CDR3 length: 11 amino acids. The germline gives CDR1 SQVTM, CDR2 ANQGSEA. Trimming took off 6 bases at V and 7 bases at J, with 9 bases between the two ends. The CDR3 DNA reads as TGCAGCGTGGGGGACGTTGAAAAACTGTTTTTT. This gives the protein CSVGDVEKLFF.

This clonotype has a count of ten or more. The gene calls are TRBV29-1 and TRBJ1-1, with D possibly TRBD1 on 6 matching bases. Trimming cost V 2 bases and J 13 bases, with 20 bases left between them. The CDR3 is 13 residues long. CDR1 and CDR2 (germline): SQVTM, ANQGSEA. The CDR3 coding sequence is TGCAGCGTTGAAAAAGGTTCGGGGGGCCTGGGTTTCTTT. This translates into CSVEKGSGGLGFF.